One sample yielded the 28 T cell receptor beta chains listed below, sequenced in a study of monozygotic twins with inflammatory bowel disease. TCRdb re-called the 5' RACE reads; one entry per CDR3 protein, DNA not given. The listing records approximately 45,000 distinct CDR3 sequences. The sequenced material came from blood. These receptors were taken from a human donor with ulcerative colitis or Crohn's disease, or a healthy co-twin of an affected twin (not recorded which).

The chain has TRBV7-9 and TRBJ2-3; TCRdb reports TRBD2, a call that lacks DNA to check it against. This CDR3 is built from 17 residues. Germline CDR1 reads SEHNR; CDR2 reads FQNEAQ (reference sequence). The CDR3 loop is CASSLALAGVETDTQYF.

J is TRBJ1-1 and V is TRBV19; the TCRdb D gene call, TRBD1, has no DNA to confirm it. Per germline, CDR1 LNHDA and CDR2 SQIVND (reference sequence). The CDR3 extends over 14 amino acids. CDR3 sequence reads: CASNPRGPNTEAFF.

The V call is TRBV2, the J call TRBJ2-1; TCRdb's D call of TRBD1 is untestable without DNA. This CDR3 spans 13 amino acids. Germline V CDR1 and CDR2: SNHLY, FYNNEI. The chain's CDR3 is CASSSDRVNEQFF.

The V and J genes are TRBV3-1 and TRBJ2-5; TCRdb's D gene call, TRBD1, goes unchecked for lack of DNA. This CDR3 has 15 residues. The V gene's germline CDR1 is LGHDT and CDR2 YNNKEL (reference sequence). This chain's CDR3 is CASSPRQGGQETQYF.

This sequence joins TRBV5-6 and TRBJ1-2; with no DNA, the TCRdb D assignment of TRBD1 cannot be verified. The CDR3 loop spans 12 amino acids. Germline V CDR1 and CDR2: SGHDT, YYEEEE. CDR3 residues: CASNDRGFGYTF.

The rearrangement links TRBV6-6 to TRBJ2-1; the TRBD2 assignment by TCRdb is unverifiable without DNA. The germline V gene encodes CDR1 MNHNY and CDR2 SVGAGI (reference sequence). The CDR3 is 13 residues long. CDR3 amino acids: CASILLPGLLQFF.

The rearrangement joins TRBV3-1 to TRBJ2-2; TCRdb indicates TRBD2, and absent DNA this call remains unverified. Germline V lookup: CDR1 LGHDT, CDR2 YNNKEL (reference sequence). The CDR3 contains 16 residues. The CDR3 sequence: CASSHRRERSTGELFF.

This chain joins TRBV7-2 and TRBJ2-3. The CDR3 length is 14 residues. In germline, CDR1 is SGHTA, CDR2 FQGNSA. This CDR3 reads CASSLGILQDTQYF.

CDR3 sequence reads: CASRSSGANVLTF. The gene calls are TRBV7-9 and TRBJ2-6. This CDR3 region has 13 residues. CDR1 and CDR2 (germline): SEHNR, FQNEAQ (reference sequence).

The V call is TRBV4-1, the J call TRBJ2-6; TCRdb indicates TRBD2, and absent DNA this call remains unverified. CDR1 is MGHRA and CDR2 is YSYEKL in the germline V gene. This CDR3 region has 20 residues. This CDR3 reads CASSQGPGRATLSGANVLTF.

The rearrangement joins TRBV27 to TRBJ2-2; TCRdb names TRBD2, which stays unverified in the absence of DNA. CDR3 length equals 14 residues. In germline, CDR1 is MNHEY, CDR2 SMNVEV (reference sequence). CDR3 sequence reads: CASSSPLAFGELFF.

J is TRBJ1-6 and V is TRBV6-1. There are 15 residues in the CDR3. Germline loops: CDR1 MNHNS, CDR2 SASEGT. CDR3 sequence reads: CASSDVGRWNSPLHF.

The chain is built from TRBV5-8 and TRBJ2-7. This CDR3 has 12 amino acids. Germline assignment: CDR1 SGHTS and CDR2 YDEGEE. This CDR3 is CASSRVLYEQYF.

This rearrangement joins TRBV12-3 or TRBV12-4 to TRBJ2-7; the TCRdb call, TRBD2, lacks DNA for checking. The CDR3 sequence is 16 residues long. This CDR3 reads CASSPPGLAGPYEQYF.

The gene calls are TRBV5-1 and TRBJ1-1; TCRdb designates TRBD1, a call that cannot be tested without DNA. This CDR3 is 16 amino acids long. Germline loops: CDR1 SGHRS, CDR2 YFSETQ. CDR3 protein: CASSPGTEGSPSEAFF.

This chain uses TRBV7-9 with TRBJ1-5; TCRdb's assignment of TRBD1 cannot be checked, as there is no DNA. CDR3 length: 17 residues. Per the germline V gene, CDR1 is SEHNR and CDR2 is FQNEAQ (reference sequence). The CDR3 protein is CASSFGSGTESNQPQHF.

The chain employs TRBV2 and TRBJ1-6; no DNA is available, so the TRBD1 call from TCRdb remains unchecked. The V gene's germline CDR1 is SNHLY and CDR2 FYNNEI. The CDR3 length is 13 residues. The CDR3 spells CASRGQGSSPLHF. Looking up the rest from reference TRBV2 and TRBJ1-6 gives the full variable domain: EPEVTQTPSHQVTQMGQEVILRCVPISNHLYFYWYRQILGQKVEFLVSFYNNEISEKSEIFDDQFSVERPDGSNFTLKIRSTKLEDSAMYFCASRGQGSSPLHFGNGTRLTVT.

The chain has TRBV12-3 or TRBV12-4 and TRBJ2-1; there is no DNA to check the TCRdb D call of TRBD1. The CDR3 contains 16 residues. CDR3 residues: CASSSRTGSSYNEQFF.

The chain is built from TRBV20-1 and TRBJ1-6. Germline lookup yields CDR1 DFQATT and CDR2 SNEGSKA (reference sequence). The CDR3 contains 16 residues. Here the CDR3 reads CSARLGQTGSNSPLHF.

The V call is TRBV7-8, the J call TRBJ2-7; there is no DNA to check the TCRdb D call of TRBD1. The germline V gene encodes CDR1 SGHVS and CDR2 FQNEAQ. CDR3 length equals 16 residues. This CDR3 is CASSFRIGDRAYEQYF.

The chain links TRBV10-1 to TRBJ2-2; TCRdb gives TRBD1 as the D gene, but with no DNA this cannot be confirmed. The CDR3 runs 15 residues. Germline assignment: CDR1 WNHNN and CDR2 SYGVQD (reference sequence). The CDR3 spells CASSEDRGATGELFF.

The chain joins TRBV18 to TRBJ1-5; TCRdb's D call of TRBD1 is untestable without DNA. CDR3 length equals 15 residues. Germline CDR1 is KGHSH and CDR2 is LQKENI. The CDR3 here is CASSSDRGPNQPQHF.

The genes are TRBV11-3 and TRBJ2-1. The CDR3 extends over 14 amino acids. Germline values: CDR1 SGHNT, CDR2 YENEEA. CDR3 region: CASSQTRRSVEQFF.

The J gene is TRBJ2-3, the V gene TRBV24-1. Germline V CDR1 and CDR2: KGHDR, SFDVKD. CDR3 length: 12 residues. This chain's CDR3 is CATRDTSNTQYF.

V is TRBV28 and J is TRBJ1-5. CDR1 and CDR2 from the germline V gene are MDHEN and SYDVKM. The CDR3 runs to 13 residues. The CDR3 loop reads CASSLGGDQPQHF.

The CDR3 loop reads CASSRTGTTGNQPQHF. This sequence joins TRBV6-1 and TRBJ1-5. The CDR3 loop spans 16 amino acids. Germline loops: CDR1 MNHNS, CDR2 SASEGT.

The chain couples TRBV5-1 to TRBJ2-1; TCRdb returns TRBD1, unconfirmable since there is no DNA. The CDR3 consists of 17 residues. The germline V gene encodes CDR1 SGHRS and CDR2 YFSETQ. CDR3 amino acids: CASSIQYRSSFYNEQFF.

The rearrangement joins TRBV6-6 to TRBJ1-2; without DNA, the TCRdb call of TRBD1 cannot be checked. The CDR3 runs to 14 residues. Germline CDR1 MNHNY, CDR2 SVGAGI (reference sequence). The CDR3 loop reads CASSYSERPEGYTF.